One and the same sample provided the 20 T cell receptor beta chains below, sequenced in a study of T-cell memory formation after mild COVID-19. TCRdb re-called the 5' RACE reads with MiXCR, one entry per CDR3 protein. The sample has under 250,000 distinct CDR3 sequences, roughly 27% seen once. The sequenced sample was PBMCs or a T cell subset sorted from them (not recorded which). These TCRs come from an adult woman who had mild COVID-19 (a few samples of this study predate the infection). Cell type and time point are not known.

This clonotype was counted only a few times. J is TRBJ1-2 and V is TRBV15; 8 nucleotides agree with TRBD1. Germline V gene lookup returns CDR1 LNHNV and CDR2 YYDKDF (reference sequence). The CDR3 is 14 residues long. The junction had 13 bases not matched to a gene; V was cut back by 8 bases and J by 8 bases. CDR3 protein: CATSGRQGASGYTF. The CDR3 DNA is TGTGCCACCTCCGGTCGTCAGGGGGCTTCGGGCTACACCTTC.

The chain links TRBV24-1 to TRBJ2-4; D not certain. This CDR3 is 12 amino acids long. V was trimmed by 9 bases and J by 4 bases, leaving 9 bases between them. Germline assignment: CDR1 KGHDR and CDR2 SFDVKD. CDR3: CATVPAKNIQYF. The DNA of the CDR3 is TGTGCCACCGTCCCGGCAAAAAACATTCAGTACTTC.

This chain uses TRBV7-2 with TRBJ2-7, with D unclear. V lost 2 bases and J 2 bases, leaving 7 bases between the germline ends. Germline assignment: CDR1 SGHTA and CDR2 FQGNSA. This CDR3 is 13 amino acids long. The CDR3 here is CASSLNPAYEQYF. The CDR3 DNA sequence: TGTGCCAGCAGCTTAAACCCCGCCTACGAGCAGTACTTC.

CDR3 DNA: TGCGCCAGCAGCTTGCAGCCGAGCACAGATACGCAGTATTTT. The encoded protein is CASSLQPSTDTQYF. The V gene is TRBV5-1, the J gene TRBJ2-3; D is uncertain. V lost 1 base to trimming and J lost 0 bases, with 6 bases between them. The CDR3 length is 14 residues. Per the germline V gene, CDR1 is SGHRS and CDR2 is YFSETQ. Full variable domain (outside the CDR3, taken from reference TRBV5-1 and TRBJ2-3): KAGVTQTPRYLIKTRGQQVTLSCSPISGHRSVSWYQQTPGQGLQFLFEYFSETQRNKGNFPGRFSGRQFSNSRSEMNVSTLELGDSALYLCASSLQPSTDTQYFGPGTRLTVL.

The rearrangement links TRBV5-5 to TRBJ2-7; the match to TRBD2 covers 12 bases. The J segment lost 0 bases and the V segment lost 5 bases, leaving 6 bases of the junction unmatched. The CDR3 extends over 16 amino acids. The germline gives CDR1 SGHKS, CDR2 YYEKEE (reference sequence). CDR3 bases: TGTGCCAGCAGTCCCACTAGCGGGAGGATCTCCTACGAGCAGTACTTC. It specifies CASSPTSGRISYEQYF. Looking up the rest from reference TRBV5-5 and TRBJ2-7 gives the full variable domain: DAGVTQSPTHLIKTRGQQVTLRCSPISGHKSVSWYQQVLGQGPQFIFQYYEKEERGRGNFPDRFSARQFPNYSSELNVNALLLGDSALYLCASSPTSGRISYEQYFGPGTRLTVT.

The DNA for the CDR3 is TGTGCCAGCAGTGTTTGGACAGGGTCCTACGAGCAGTACTTC. Amino acid sequence: CASSVWTGSYEQYF. This chain links TRBV6-1 with TRBJ2-7, with TRBD1 matching over 8 bases. With 4 bases clipped from V and 1 base from J, the junction kept 3 bases outside the gene matches. This CDR3 is 14 amino acids long. From germline, CDR1 is MNHNS and CDR2 SASEGT.

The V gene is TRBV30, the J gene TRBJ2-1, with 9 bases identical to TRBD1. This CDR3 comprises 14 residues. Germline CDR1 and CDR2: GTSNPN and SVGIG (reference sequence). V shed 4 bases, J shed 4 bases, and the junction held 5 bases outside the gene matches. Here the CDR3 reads CAWNPGTGYNEQFF. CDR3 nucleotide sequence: TGTGCCTGGAATCCCGGGACAGGGTACAATGAGCAGTTCTTC.

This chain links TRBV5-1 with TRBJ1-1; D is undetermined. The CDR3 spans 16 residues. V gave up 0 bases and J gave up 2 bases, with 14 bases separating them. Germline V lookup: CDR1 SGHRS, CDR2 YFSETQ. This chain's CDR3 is CASSLVAGHINTEAFF. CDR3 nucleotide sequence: TGCGCCAGCAGCTTGGTTGCAGGCCATATCAACACTGAAGCTTTCTTT.

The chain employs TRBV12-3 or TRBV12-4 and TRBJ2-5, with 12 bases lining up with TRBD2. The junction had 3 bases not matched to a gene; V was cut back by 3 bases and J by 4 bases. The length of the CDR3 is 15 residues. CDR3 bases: TGTGCCAGCAGTTTCCTACTAGCGGGAGGAGAGACCCAGTACTTC. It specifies CASSFLLAGGETQYF.

In DNA form, the CDR3 reads TGCGCCAGCAGCCTTGAGGGGGGGGTCTACGAGCAGTACTTC. Translated, it gives CASSLEGGVYEQYF. The J gene is TRBJ2-7, the V gene TRBV4-1; perhaps TRBD2 as D (7 bases). Trimming cost V 4 bases and J 3 bases, with 13 bases left between them. Per germline, CDR1 MGHRA and CDR2 YSYEKL. CDR3 size: 14 residues.

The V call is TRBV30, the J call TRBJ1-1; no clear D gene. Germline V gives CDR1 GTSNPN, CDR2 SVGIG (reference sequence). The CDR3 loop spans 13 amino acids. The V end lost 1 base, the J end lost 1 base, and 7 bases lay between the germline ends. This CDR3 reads CAWSAGWNTEAFF. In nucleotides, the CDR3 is TGTGCCTGGAGTGCAGGTTGGAACACTGAAGCTTTCTTT.

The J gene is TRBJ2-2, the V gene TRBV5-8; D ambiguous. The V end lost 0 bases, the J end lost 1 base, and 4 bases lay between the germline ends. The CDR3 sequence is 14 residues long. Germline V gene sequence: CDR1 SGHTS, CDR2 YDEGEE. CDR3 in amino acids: CASSLGGNTGELFF. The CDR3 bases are TGTGCCAGCAGCTTGGGGGGGAACACCGGGGAGCTGTTTTTT.

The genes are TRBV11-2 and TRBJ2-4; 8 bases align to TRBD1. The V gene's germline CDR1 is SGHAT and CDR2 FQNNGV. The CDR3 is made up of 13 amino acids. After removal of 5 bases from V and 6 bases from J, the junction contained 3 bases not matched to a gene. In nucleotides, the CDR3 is TGTGCCAGCAGCGACAGGGGTAGAAACATTCAGTACTTC. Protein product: CASSDRGRNIQYF. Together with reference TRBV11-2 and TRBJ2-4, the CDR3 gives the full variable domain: EAGVAQSPRYKIIEKRQSVAFWCNPISGHATLYWYQQILGQGPKLLIQFQNNGVVDDSQLPKDRFSAERLKGVDSTLKIQPAKLEDSAVYLCASSDRGRNIQYFGAGTRLSVL.

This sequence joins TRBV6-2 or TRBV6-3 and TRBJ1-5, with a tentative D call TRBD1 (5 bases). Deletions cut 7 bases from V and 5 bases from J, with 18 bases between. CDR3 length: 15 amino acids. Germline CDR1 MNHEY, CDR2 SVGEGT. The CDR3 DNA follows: TGTGCCAGCACAGTTACCGGGGCCCCGGATCAGCCCCAGCATTTT. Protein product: CASTVTGAPDQPQHF.

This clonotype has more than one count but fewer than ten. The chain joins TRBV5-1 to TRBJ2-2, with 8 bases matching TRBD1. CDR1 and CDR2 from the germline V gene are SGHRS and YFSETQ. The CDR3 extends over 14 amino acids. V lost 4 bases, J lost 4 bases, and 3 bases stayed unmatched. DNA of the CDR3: TGCGCCAGCAGCATCGGACAGGGCACCGGGGAGCTGTTTTTT. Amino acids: CASSIGQGTGELFF.

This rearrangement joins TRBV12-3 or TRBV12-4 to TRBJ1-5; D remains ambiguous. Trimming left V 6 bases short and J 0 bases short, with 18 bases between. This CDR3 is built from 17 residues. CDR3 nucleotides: TGTGCCAGCAGACTTACCACCGTAGTCACTAGCAATCAGCCCCAGCATTTT. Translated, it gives CASRLTTVVTSNQPQHF.

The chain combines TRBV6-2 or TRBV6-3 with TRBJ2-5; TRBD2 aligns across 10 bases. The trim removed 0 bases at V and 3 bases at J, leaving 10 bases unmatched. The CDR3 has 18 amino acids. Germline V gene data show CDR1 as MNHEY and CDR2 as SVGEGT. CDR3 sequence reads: CASSYSSESSGGKETQYF. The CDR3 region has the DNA TGTGCCAGCAGTTACTCGTCCGAGTCTAGCGGGGGCAAAGAGACCCAGTACTTC.

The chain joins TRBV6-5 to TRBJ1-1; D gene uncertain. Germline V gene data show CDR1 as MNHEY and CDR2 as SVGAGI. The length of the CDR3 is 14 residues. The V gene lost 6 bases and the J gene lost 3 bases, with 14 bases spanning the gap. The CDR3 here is CASSTSGFDTEAFF. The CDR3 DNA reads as TGTGCCAGCAGCACGTCGGGCTTCGACACTGAAGCTTTCTTT.

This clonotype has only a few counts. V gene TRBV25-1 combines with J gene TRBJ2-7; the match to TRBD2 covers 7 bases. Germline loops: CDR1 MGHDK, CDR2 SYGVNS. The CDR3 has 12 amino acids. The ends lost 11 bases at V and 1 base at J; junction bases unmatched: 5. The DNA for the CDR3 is TGTGCCGCGGGGGAGAAGTCCTACGAGCAGTACTTC. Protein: CAAGEKSYEQYF.

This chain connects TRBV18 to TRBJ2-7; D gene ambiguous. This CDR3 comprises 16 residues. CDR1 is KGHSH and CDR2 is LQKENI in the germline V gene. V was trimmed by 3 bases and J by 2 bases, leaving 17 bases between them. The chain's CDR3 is CASSPLLTGQPYEQYF. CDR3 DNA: TGTGCCAGCTCACCCCTACTCACCGGTCAGCCCTACGAGCAGTACTTC.